This TCR beta chain was recorded in a study of beta chain features in type 1 diabetes. Study-wide results and limits: Naive, central memory and Treg TCRB repertoires appeared more alike in patients than in healthy donors. Cells with high TCR expression could be over-represented by cDNA sequencing. Type 1 diabetes patients showed a moderate but significant shortening of TCRB CDR3s in all four CD4+ subsets.

The study reverse transcribed the entire isolated RNA, so it sequenced expressed TCRB transcripts. Using immunoSEQ multiplex PCR, the repertoire was profiled, and TCRdb retains in-frame clones only, with some absent. The sample consists of roughly 150,000 clones, approximately 9.1% of them appearing once. After removal of 6 bases from V and 0 bases from J, the junction contained 6 bases not matched to a gene. The CDR3 runs to 16 residues. CDR1 is ENHRY, CDR2 SYGVKD, per germline. The collection from each donor was one heparinised blood draw averaging around 0.11 L. Ten or more counts support this clone. The antigen remains unidentified.

This receptor was identified in a woman younger than 45 with type 1 diabetes. J is TRBJ2-3 and V is TRBV10-3; 10 bases align to TRBD2. The sequenced sample consisted of central memory CD4+ T cells from blood. The CDR3 coding sequence is TGTGCCATCAGCCTACTAGCGGGATCTAGCACAGATACGCAGTATTTT. Amino acids: CAISLLAGSSTDTQYF.